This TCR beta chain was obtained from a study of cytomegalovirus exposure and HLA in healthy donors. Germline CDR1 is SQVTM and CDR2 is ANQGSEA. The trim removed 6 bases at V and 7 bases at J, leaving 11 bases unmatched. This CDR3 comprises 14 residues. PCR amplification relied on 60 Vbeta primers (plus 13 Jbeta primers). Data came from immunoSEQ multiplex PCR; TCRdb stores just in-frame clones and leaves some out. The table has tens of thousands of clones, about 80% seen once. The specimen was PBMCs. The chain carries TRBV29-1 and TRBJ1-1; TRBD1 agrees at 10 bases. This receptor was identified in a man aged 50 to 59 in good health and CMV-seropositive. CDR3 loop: CSVQMTGGPYEAFF. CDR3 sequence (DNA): TGCAGCGTCCAGATGACAGGGGGCCCGTATGAAGCTTTCTTT.